This TCR beta chain was identified in a study of early T cells in non-severe SARS-CoV-2 infection. Background on the study: Chains from this unsorted whole-blood bulk RNA could not be paired.

Whole-study results and caveats: Matches to VDJdb favored anti-spike CD8 responses and missed private and CD4 specificities.

CDR3 length equals 14 residues. V gave up 6 bases and J gave up 2 bases; unmatched junction bases: 9. CDR1 and CDR2 from the germline V gene are DFQATT and SNEGSKA (reference sequence). Attachment of unique molecular identifiers to individual cDNA molecules was performed. TCRdb called the 5' RACE reads again in MiXCR, with one record for every CDR3 protein. The profile shows over 35,000 distinct CDR3 sequences, roughly 6.6% of them singletons. Many counts were recorded for this clonotype. Antigen: not known. This material consisted of whole blood, taken at baseline. The chain employs TRBV20-1 and TRBJ2-7; 8 nucleotides agree with TRBD2. The sequence derives from an adult who was a healthcare worker with PCR-confirmed SARS-CoV-2 infection or an uninfected control (not recorded which). CDR3 sequence: CSARTSGPTYEQYF. CDR3 nucleotides: TGCAGTGCCCGTACTAGCGGTCCCACCTACGAGCAGTACTTC.